This T cell receptor (beta chain) was profiled in a study of naive and memory T cell subsets. The beta constant-region primer was an equimolar mix of two oligonucleotides covering TRBC1 and TRBC2. Ligated cDNA was amplified by four rounds of PCR with nested alpha and beta constant-region primers and SP2. Ligation attached a single-stranded oligonucleotide with a 12-nucleotide UMI and the SP2 primer to the cDNA 3' end. TCRdb re-called the UMI-ligation and nested PCR reads with MiXCR, one entry per CDR3 protein. This sample yields fewer than 150,000 distinct CDR3 sequences, of which approximately 20% are seen a single time; about 0.6% belongs to the top ten. Study-level results: Especially in CD8 cells, naive repertoires contained a few larger clonotypes, possibly CD45RA-re-expressing memory cells.

This clonotype has ten or more counts. Antigen: not known. The receptor comes from a human donor in good health. Material for sequencing was naive CD8+ T cells from blood.

CDR3 DNA: TGTGCCAGCAGCATCACCGGGGAGCTGTTTTTT. Translating gives CASSITGELFF. The chain is built from TRBV5-5 and TRBJ2-2; D gene uncertain. Trimming stripped 4 bases from V and 4 bases from J, with 2 bases between. The CDR3 runs to 11 residues. The V gene's germline CDR1 is SGHKS and CDR2 YYEKEE (reference sequence).